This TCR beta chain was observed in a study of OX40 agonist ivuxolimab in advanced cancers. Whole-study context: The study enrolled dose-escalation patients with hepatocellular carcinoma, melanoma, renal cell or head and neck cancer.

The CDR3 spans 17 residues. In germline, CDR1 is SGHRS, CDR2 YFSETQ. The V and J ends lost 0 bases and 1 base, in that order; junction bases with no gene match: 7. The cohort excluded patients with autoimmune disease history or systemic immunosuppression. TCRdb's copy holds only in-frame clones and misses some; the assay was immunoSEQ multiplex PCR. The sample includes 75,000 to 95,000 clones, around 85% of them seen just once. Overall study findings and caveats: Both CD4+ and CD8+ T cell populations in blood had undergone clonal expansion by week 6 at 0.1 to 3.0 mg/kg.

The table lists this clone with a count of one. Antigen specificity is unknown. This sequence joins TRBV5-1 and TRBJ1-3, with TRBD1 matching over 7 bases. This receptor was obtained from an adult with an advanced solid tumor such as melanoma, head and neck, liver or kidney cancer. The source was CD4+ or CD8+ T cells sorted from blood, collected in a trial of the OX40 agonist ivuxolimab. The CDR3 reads CASSLAPLTGSGNTIYF. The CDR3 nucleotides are TGCGCCAGCAGCTTGGCGCCTCTGACAGGGTCTGGAAACACCATATATTTT. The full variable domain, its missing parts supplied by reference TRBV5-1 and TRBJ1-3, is KAGVTQTPRYLIKTRGQQVTLSCSPISGHRSVSWYQQTPGQGLQFLFEYFSETQRNKGNFPGRFSGRQFSNSRSEMNVSTLELGDSALYLCASSLAPLTGSGNTIYFGEGSWLTVV.